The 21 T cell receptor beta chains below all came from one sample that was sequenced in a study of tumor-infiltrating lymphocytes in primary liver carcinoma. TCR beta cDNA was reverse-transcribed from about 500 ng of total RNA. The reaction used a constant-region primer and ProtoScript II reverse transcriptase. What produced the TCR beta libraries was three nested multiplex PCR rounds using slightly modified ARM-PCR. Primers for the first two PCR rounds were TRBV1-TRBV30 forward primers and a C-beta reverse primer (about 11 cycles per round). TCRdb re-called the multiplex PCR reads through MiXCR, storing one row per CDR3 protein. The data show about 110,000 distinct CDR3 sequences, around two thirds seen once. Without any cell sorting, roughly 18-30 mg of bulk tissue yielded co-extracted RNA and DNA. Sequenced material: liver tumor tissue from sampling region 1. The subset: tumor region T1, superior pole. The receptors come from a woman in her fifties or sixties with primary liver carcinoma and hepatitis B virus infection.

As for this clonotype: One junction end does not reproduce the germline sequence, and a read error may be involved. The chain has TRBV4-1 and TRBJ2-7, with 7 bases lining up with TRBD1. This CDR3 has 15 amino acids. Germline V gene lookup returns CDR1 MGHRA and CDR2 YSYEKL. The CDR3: CASSQGEGASYEQHF. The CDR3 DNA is TGCGCCAGCAGCCAAGGAGAGGGGGCATCCTACGAGCAGCACTTC.

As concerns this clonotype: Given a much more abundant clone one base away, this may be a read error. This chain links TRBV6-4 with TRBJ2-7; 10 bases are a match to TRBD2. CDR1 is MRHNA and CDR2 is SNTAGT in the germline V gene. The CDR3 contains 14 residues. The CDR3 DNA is TGTGTCAGCAGCGAGCGGGAGGGAGCTGCGGAGCAGTACTTC. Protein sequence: CVSSEREGAAEQYF.

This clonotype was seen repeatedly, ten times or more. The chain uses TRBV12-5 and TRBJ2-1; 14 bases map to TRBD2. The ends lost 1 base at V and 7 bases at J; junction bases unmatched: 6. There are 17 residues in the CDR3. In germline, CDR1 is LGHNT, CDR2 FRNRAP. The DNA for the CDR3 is TGTGCTAGTGGTTTGGAGACTAGCGGGAGGGCGCGTAATGAGCAGTTCTTC. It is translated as CASGLETSGRARNEQFF. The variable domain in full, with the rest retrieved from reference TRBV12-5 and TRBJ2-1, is DARVTQTPRHKVTEMGQEVTMRCQPILGHNTVFWYRQTMMQGLELLAYFRNRAPLDDSGMPKDRFSAEMPDATLATLKIQPSEPRDSAVYFCASGLETSGRARNEQFFGPGTRLTVL.

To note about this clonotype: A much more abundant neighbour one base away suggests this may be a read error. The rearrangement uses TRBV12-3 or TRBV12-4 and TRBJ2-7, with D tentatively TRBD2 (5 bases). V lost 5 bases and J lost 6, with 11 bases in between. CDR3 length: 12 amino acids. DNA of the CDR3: TGTGCCAGCAGTCGACTGGAGGTCGAGCAGTACTTC. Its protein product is CASSRLEVEQYF.

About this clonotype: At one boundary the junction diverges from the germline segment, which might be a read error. CDR3 DNA sequence: TGTGCCAGCAGCTTACTGGGCCCCGGCAATGATCAGTTCTTC. It specifies CASSLLGPGNDQFF. The V call is TRBV11-3, the J call TRBJ2-1; D unclear. CDR3 length equals 14 residues. Germline CDR1 reads SGHNT; CDR2 reads YENEEA.

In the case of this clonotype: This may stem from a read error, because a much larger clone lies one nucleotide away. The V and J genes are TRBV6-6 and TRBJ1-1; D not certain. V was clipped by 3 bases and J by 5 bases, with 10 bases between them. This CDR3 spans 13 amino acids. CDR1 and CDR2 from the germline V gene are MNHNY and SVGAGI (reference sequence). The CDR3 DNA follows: TGTGCCAGCAGTTATTCCCTGGAGACTGAAGCTTTCTTT. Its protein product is CASSYSLETEAFF.

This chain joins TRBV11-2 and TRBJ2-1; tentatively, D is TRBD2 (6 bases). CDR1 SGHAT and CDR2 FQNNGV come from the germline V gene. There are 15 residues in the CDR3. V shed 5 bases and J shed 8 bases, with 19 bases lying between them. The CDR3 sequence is CASSLFWRDGDEQFF. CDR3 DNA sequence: TGTGCCAGCAGCCTTTTCTGGCGGGATGGCGATGAGCAGTTCTTC.

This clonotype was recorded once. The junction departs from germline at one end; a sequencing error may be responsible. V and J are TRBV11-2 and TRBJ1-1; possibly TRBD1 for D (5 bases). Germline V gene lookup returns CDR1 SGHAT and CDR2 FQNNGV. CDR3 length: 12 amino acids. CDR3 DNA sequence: TGTACCAGTGGCCAAGGGGTGACTGAAGCTTTCTTT. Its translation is CTSGQGVTEAFF. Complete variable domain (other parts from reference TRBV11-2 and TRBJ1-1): EAGVAQSPRYKIIEKRQSVAFWCNPISGHATLYWYQQILGQGPKLLIQFQNNGVVDDSQLPKDRFSAERLKGVDSTLKIQPAKLEDSAVYLCTSGQGVTEAFFGQGTRLTVV.

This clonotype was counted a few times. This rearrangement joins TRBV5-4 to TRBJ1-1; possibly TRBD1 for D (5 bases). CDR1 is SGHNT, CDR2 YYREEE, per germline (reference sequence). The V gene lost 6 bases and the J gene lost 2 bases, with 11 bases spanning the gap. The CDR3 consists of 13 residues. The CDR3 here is CASTQGRNTEAFF. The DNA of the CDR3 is TGTGCCAGCACCCAGGGTCGAAACACTGAAGCTTTCTTT.

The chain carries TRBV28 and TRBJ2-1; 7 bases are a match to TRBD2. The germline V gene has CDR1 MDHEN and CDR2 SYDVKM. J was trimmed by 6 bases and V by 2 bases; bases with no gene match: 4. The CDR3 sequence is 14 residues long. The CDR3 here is CASSLAGVVNEQFF. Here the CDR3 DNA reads TGTGCCAGCAGTTTAGCGGGAGTGGTCAATGAGCAGTTCTTC.

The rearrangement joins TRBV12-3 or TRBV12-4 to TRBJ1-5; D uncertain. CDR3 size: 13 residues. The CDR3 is CATSDSGDLPQHF. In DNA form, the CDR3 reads TGTGCTACCTCGGACTCTGGGGATCTGCCCCAGCATTTT.

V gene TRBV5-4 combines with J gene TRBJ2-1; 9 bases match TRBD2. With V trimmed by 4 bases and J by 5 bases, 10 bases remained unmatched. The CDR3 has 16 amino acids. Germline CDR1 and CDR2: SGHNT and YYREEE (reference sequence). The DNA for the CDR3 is TGTGCCAGCAGCGAAGGACTAGCGCAAACCCACAATGAGCAGTTCTTC. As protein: CASSEGLAQTHNEQFF.

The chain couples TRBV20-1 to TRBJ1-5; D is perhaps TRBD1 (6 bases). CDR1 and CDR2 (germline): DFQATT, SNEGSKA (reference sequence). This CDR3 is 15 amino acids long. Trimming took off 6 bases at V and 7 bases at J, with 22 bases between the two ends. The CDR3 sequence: CSASNNSEGEQPQHF. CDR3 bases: TGCAGTGCCTCGAATAACAGTGAGGGGGAACAGCCCCAGCATTTT.

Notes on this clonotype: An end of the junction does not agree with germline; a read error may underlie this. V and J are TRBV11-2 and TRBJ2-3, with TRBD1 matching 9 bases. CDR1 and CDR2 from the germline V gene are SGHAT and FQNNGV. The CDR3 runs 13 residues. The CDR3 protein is CACRRDRADTQYF. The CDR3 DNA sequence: TGTGCCTGCAGGAGGGACAGGGCTGATACGCAGTATTTT.

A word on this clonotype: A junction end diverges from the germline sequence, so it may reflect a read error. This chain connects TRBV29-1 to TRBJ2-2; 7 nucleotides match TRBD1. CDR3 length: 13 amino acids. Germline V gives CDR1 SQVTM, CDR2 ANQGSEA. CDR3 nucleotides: TGCAGCGTCTACAGGGGAAGCACCAGGGAACTGTTTTTT. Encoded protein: CSVYRGSTRELFF.

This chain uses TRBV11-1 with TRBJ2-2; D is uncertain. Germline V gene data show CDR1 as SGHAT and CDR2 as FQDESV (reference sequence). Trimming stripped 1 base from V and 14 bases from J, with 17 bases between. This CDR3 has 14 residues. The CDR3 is CASSLGLTTEELFF. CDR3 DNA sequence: TGTGCCAGCAGCTTAGGGCTAACCACCGAGGAACTGTTTTTT.

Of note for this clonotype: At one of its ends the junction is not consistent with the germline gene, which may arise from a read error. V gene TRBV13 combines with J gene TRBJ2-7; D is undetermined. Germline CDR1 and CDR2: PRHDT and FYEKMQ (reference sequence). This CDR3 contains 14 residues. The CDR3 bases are TGTGCCACCAGCCTCCTTGTTGGGGATTACGAGCAGTACTTC. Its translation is CATSLLVGDYEQYF.

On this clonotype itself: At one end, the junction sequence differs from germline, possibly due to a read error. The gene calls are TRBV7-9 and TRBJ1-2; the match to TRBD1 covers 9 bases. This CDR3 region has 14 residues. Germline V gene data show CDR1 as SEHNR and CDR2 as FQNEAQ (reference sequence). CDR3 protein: CANSSSGTGFGYTF. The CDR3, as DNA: TGTGCCAACAGCTCATCCGGGACAGGGTTTGGCTACACCTTC.

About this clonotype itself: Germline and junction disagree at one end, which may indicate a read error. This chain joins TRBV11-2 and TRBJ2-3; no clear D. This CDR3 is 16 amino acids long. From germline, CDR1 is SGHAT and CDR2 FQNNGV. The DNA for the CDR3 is TGTGCCAGCAGCTCACCCCCTAACTACTCCAAAGATACGCAGAATTTT. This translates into CASSSPPNYSKDTQNF.

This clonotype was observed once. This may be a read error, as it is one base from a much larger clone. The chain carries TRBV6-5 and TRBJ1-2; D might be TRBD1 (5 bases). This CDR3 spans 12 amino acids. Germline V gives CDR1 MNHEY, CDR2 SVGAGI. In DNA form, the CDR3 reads TGTGCCAGCAGTTACGGGCGGGACGGCTGCACCTTC. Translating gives CASSYGRDGCTF.

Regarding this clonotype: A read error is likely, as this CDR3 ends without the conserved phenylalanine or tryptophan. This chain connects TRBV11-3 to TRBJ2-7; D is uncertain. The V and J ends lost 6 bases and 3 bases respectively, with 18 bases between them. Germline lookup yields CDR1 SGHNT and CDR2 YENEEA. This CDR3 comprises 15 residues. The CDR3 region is CASSLEHLGIYEQYY. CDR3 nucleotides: TGTGCCAGCAGTCTGGAACACCTAGGGATCTACGAGCAGTACTAC.